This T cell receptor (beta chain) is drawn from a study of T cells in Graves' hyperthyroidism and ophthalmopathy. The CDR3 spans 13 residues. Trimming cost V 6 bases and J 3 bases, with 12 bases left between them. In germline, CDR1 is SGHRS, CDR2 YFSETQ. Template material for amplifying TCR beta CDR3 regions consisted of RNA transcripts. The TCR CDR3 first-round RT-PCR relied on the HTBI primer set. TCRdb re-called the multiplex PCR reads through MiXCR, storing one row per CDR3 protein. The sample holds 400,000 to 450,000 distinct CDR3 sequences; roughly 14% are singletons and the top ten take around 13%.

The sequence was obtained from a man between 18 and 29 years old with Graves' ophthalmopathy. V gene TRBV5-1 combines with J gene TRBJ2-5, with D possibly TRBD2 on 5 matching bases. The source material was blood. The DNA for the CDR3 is TGCGCCAGCAAGGCGGGCGGAAAAGAGACCCAGTACTTC. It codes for CASKAGGKETQYF.